These 32 T cell receptor beta chains were all obtained from the same sample, sequenced in a study of response to subunit inactivated influenza vaccine. TCRdb independently ran MiXCR on the RT-PCR reads; one entry per CDR3 protein. The sample consists of more than 200,000 distinct CDR3 sequences, 10% to 15% of them appearing once. The source material was non-naive T cells sorted from PBMCs, sampled around 14 days before vaccination. These receptors all stem from a man aged 50 to 59 who received an inactivated influenza vaccine.

This clonotype came up a few times. The chain joins TRBV6-5 to TRBJ2-3; 7 bases map to TRBD1. Trimming took 6 bases from V and 2 from J; bases not matched to a gene: 8. CDR3 size: 15 residues. Germline V gene data show CDR1 as MNHEY and CDR2 as SVGAGI. CDR3 bases: TGTGCCAGCAGCCGTACGGGACAGACCACAGATACGCAGTATTTT. Translating gives CASSRTGQTTDTQYF.

The chain combines TRBV30 with TRBJ2-3; 8 positions agree with TRBD2. CDR1 is GTSNPN, CDR2 SVGIG, per germline (reference sequence). The CDR3 extends over 12 amino acids. Trimming cost V 2 bases and J 6 bases; bases outside gene matches: 1. The CDR3 DNA follows: TGTGCCTGGAGTCCGGGGGGGGATACGCAGTATTTT. Amino acids: CAWSPGGDTQYF.

This clonotype was seen repeatedly, ten times or more. The rearrangement links TRBV7-8 to TRBJ2-1; D is ambiguous. The germline V gene encodes CDR1 SGHVS and CDR2 FQNEAQ. Trimming removed 5 bases from V and 0 bases from J, with 14 bases in between. The CDR3 runs 16 residues. The CDR3 is CASSAVLMSSYNEQFF. The CDR3 nucleotides read TGTGCCAGCAGCGCCGTCTTAATGAGCTCCTACAATGAGCAGTTCTTC.

CDR3 sequence: CASSRTWDRVRRTEQFF. CDR3 in DNA: TGTGCCAGCAGTAGGACGTGGGACAGGGTCCGCCGTACGGAGCAGTTCTTC. The chain employs TRBV27 and TRBJ2-1; 9 positions agree with TRBD1. The CDR3 spans 17 residues. J gave up 10 bases and V 5 bases, and 18 bases lay outside the gene matches. CDR1 is MNHEY and CDR2 is SMNVEV in the germline V gene (reference sequence).

This chain uses TRBV20-1 with TRBJ1-1; 10 bases map to TRBD1. J gave up 7 bases and V 0 bases, and 5 bases lay outside the gene matches. Germline CDR1 DFQATT, CDR2 SNEGSKA (reference sequence). CDR3 size: 14 residues. CDR3 amino acids: CSARDSGQGIEAFF. The DNA of the CDR3 is TGCAGTGCTAGAGATTCGGGACAGGGGATTGAAGCTTTCTTT.

A few counts support this clonotype. The chain uses TRBV20-1 and TRBJ2-5; 8 bases map to TRBD2. The CDR3 totals 13 residues. V dropped 8 bases and J dropped 1; count of bases not matched to a gene: 6. Germline V gene lookup returns CDR1 DFQATT and CDR2 SNEGSKA (reference sequence). CDR3 amino acids: CSSWTSSQETQYF. Here the CDR3 DNA reads TGCAGTTCATGGACTAGCAGCCAAGAGACCCAGTACTTC.

The V call is TRBV25-1, the J call TRBJ2-7, with D maybe TRBD2 (7 bases). The CDR3 has 15 amino acids. The germline gives CDR1 MGHDK, CDR2 SYGVNS. Trimming removed 2 bases at V and 5 bases at J, with 16 bases between. The CDR3 DNA is TGTGCCAGCAGTGAAGGAAGGGGGGGGCTTGACGAGCAGTACTTC. Its translation: CASSEGRGGLDEQYF.

The V call is TRBV12-3 or TRBV12-4, the J call TRBJ1-5; D gene unclear. The germline V and J ends were trimmed by 3 bases and 5 bases, with 11 bases remaining between them. This CDR3 region has 14 residues. CDR3 loop: CASSFRWEDQPQHF. CDR3 sequence (DNA): TGTGCCAGCAGTTTCCGATGGGAAGATCAGCCCCAGCATTTT.

There are many counts of this clonotype. The V and J genes are TRBV10-3 and TRBJ2-7, with 8 bases lining up with TRBD2. With V trimmed by 4 bases and J by 4 bases, 9 bases remained unmatched. CDR3 size: 15 residues. Per germline, CDR1 ENHRY and CDR2 SYGVKD. For the CDR3, the DNA is TGTGCCATCAGTGTGGAGGTAGCGGGGAGGTACGAGCAGTACTTC. Its protein is CAISVEVAGRYEQYF.

The chain carries TRBV20-1 and TRBJ2-7; either TRBD1 or TRBD2 may fit D (6 bases each). V lost 4 bases to trimming and J lost 6 bases, with 16 bases between them. Germline V lookup: CDR1 DFQATT, CDR2 SNEGSKA (reference sequence). The CDR3 sequence is 13 residues long. This CDR3 is CSAMGGSYLEQYF. The CDR3 DNA sequence: TGCAGTGCTATGGGGGGCTCCTACCTCGAGCAGTACTTC.

In regard to this clonotype: The junction departs from germline at one end; a sequencing error may be responsible. The chain is built from TRBV5-1 and TRBJ2-2; D is perhaps TRBD1 (6 bases). Germline V gene data show CDR1 as SGHRS and CDR2 as YFSETQ. This CDR3 comprises 16 residues. The CDR3 DNA follows: TGCGCCAGCAGCTCATCCCCGGGCCAGGGGACCGGGGAGCTGATCTTT. Translation gives CASSSSPGQGTGELIF. Full variable domain (missing parts from reference TRBV5-1 and TRBJ2-2): KAGVTQTPRYLIKTRGQQVTLSCSPISGHRSVSWYQQTPGQGLQFLFEYFSETQRNKGNFPGRFSGRQFSNSRSEMNVSTLELGDSALYLCASSSSPGQGTGELIFGEGSRLTVL.

This sequence joins TRBV10-3 and TRBJ2-2, with D unclear. V was trimmed by 6 bases and J by 0 bases, leaving 5 bases between them. Germline-derived CDR1 and CDR2 are ENHRY and SYGVKD. The length of the CDR3 is 13 residues. CDR3 sequence reads: CAIRATNTGELFF. The CDR3 DNA is TGTGCCATCAGGGCTACGAACACCGGGGAGCTGTTTTTT.

This clonotype was picked up a small number of times. The CDR3 nucleotides read TGTGCCAGTAGCCGGATGGACTTCAGCACAGATACGCAGTATTTT. It encodes CASSRMDFSTDTQYF. This chain joins TRBV19 and TRBJ2-3; possibly TRBD2 for D (5 bases). V lost 6 bases to trimming and J lost 0 bases, with 13 bases between them. Per the germline V gene, CDR1 is LNHDA and CDR2 is SQIVND (reference sequence). The CDR3 runs to 15 residues.

The chain couples TRBV5-1 to TRBJ2-5; 7 bases fit TRBD2. The ends lost 0 bases at V and 0 bases at J; junction bases unmatched: 5. This CDR3 spans 16 amino acids. Germline V lookup: CDR1 SGHRS, CDR2 YFSETQ. The CDR3 region has the DNA TGCGCCAGCAGCTTGGAGGCTAGCGGATACCAAGAGACCCAGTACTTC. Its protein product is CASSLEASGYQETQYF.

A few counts support this clonotype. The chain uses TRBV10-3 and TRBJ2-7; the match to TRBD2 covers 10 bases. From germline, CDR1 is ENHRY and CDR2 SYGVKD. V shed 0 bases and J 4 bases; nucleotides not matched to a gene: 3. The CDR3 runs 15 residues. CDR3 coding DNA: TGTGCCATCAGTGAGTCAGCGGGAGGGCCTTACGAGCAGTACTTC. It codes for CAISESAGGPYEQYF.

This clonotype was counted at least ten times. This chain joins TRBV7-2 and TRBJ1-5, with D perhaps TRBD1 (6 bases). The CDR3 loop spans 15 amino acids. Germline V gene lookup returns CDR1 SGHTA and CDR2 FQGNSA. Trimming removed 4 bases at V and 6 bases at J, with 16 bases between. The CDR3 is CASSSDRTRGQPQHF. The CDR3 bases are TGTGCCAGCAGCTCAGACAGGACCCGGGGTCAGCCCCAGCATTTT.

This clonotype has at least ten counts. This chain connects TRBV12-3 or TRBV12-4 to TRBJ2-7; either TRBD1 or TRBD2 may fit D (5 bases each). The CDR3 contains 16 residues. The V and J ends lost 5 bases and 2 bases respectively, with 19 bases between them. In DNA form, the CDR3 reads TGTGCCAGCAGTAGAGGACCGGGACCCAAAGCCTACGAGCAGTACTTC. Protein product: CASSRGPGPKAYEQYF.

This clonotype was found many times. The chain combines TRBV9 with TRBJ2-1; unclear D gene. Germline V CDR1 and CDR2: SGDLS, YYNGEE. V gave up 3 bases and J gave up 8 bases, with 6 bases separating them. The CDR3 has 11 amino acids. The CDR3, as DNA: TGTGCCAGCAGCGCTCAGGATGAGCAGTTCTTC. Protein: CASSAQDEQFF. The variable domain in full, completed from reference TRBV9 and TRBJ2-1, reads DSGVTQTPKHLITATGQRVTLRCSPRSGDLSVYWYQQSLDQGLQFLIQYYNGEERAKGNILERFSAQQFPDLHSELNLSSLELGDSALYFCASSAQDEQFFGPGTRLTVL.

At least ten counts were recorded for this clonotype. The chain has TRBV9 and TRBJ2-3; tentative D call: TRBD1 (8 bases). Trimming took 3 bases from V and 8 from J, leaving 13 bases between them. This CDR3 comprises 13 residues. Germline V lookup: CDR1 SGDLS, CDR2 YYNGEE. The CDR3 spells CASSEHRGGTQYF. The CDR3 region has the DNA TGTGCCAGCAGCGAACACAGGGGGGGTACGCAGTATTTT.

This clonotype was picked up many times. The chain uses TRBV6-5 and TRBJ2-5; 11 nucleotides agree with TRBD2. Unmatched junction bases numbered 5, after V lost 4 bases and J lost 4 bases. There are 15 residues in the CDR3. The germline CDR1 and CDR2 sequences are MNHEY and SVGAGI. CDR3 DNA sequence: TGTGCCAGCAGTTTTAGCGGGGGGGCGCGAGAGACCCAGTACTTC. It yields the protein CASSFSGGARETQYF.

This clonotype was seen a few times. V and J are TRBV28 and TRBJ2-7; 9 nucleotides match TRBD1. Trimming at V came to 6 bases and at J to 7 bases, leaving 7 bases not matched to a gene. The CDR3 has 13 amino acids. CDR1 is MDHEN, CDR2 SYDVKM, per germline. DNA for the CDR3: TGTGCCAGCAGGACAGGGGGTTTGGGAGAGCAGTACTTC. It specifies CASRTGGLGEQYF.

This clonotype was picked up a small number of times. CDR3 protein: CASSPYPQGLRNTQYF. The CDR3 DNA sequence: TGTGCCAGCAGCCCTTACCCGCAGGGTCTAAGAAATACGCAGTATTTT. The rearrangement joins TRBV7-2 to TRBJ2-3; possibly TRBD1 for D (5 bases). The ends were cut back, 5 bases at V and 7 bases at J, with 22 bases in the middle. CDR1 and CDR2 (germline): SGHTA, FQGNSA. The CDR3 runs 16 residues.

By share, this clonotype counts as medium-sized. V and J are TRBV7-2 and TRBJ2-1; TRBD2 matches at 13 bases. Germline V gene data show CDR1 as SGHTA and CDR2 as FQGNSA. J was trimmed by 7 bases and V by 5 bases; bases with no gene match: 14. The CDR3 length is 18 residues. The CDR3 region has the DNA TGTGCCAGCAGCCCCGGACTAGCGGGAGAGGCTACTAGGAATGAGCAGTTCTTC. Translated: CASSPGLAGEATRNEQFF.

The rearrangement links TRBV10-3 to TRBJ2-7, with 7 bases identical to TRBD1. Germline loops: CDR1 ENHRY, CDR2 SYGVKD. J lost 4 bases, V lost 10 bases, and 13 bases had no gene match. The CDR3 is 14 residues long. In nucleotides, the CDR3 is TGTGCCACAGGGCTTCCGGGACAGACGTACGAGCAGTACTTC. It yields the protein CATGLPGQTYEQYF.

A few counts support this clonotype. The chain uses TRBV12-3 or TRBV12-4 and TRBJ2-4; 10 bases line up with TRBD2. This CDR3 comprises 14 residues. With 7 bases clipped from V and 9 bases from J, the junction kept 9 bases outside the gene matches. For the CDR3, the DNA is TGTGCCAGCACTACAGCGGGGGGGCCCGGCATTCAGTACTTC. Translating it yields CASTTAGGPGIQYF.

This clonotype has just a few counts. The CDR3 reads CASSLDSSYEQYF. DNA for the CDR3: TGTGCCAGCAGTCTGGACAGCTCCTACGAGCAGTACTTC. The chain recombines TRBV2 with TRBJ2-7, with D tentatively TRBD1 (6 bases). CDR3 length equals 13 residues. CDR1 SNHLY and CDR2 FYNNEI come from the germline V gene. Trimming left V 5 bases short and J 0 bases short, with 8 bases between.

This clonotype has a count of ten or more. The chain has TRBV20-1 and TRBJ2-1, with 14 bases aligning to TRBD2. CDR1 and CDR2 (germline): DFQATT, SNEGSKA (reference sequence). The CDR3 extends over 15 amino acids. V dropped 4 bases and J dropped 9; count of bases not matched to a gene: 8. CDR3 nucleotide sequence: TGCAGTGCTACGGGGACTAGCGGGAGTTTTGGTGAGCAGTTCTTC. Encoded protein: CSATGTSGSFGEQFF.

This clonotype has only a few counts. The V call is TRBV7-2, the J call TRBJ2-7; 9 bases are shared with TRBD1. The trim removed 5 bases at V and 3 bases at J, leaving 8 bases unmatched. This CDR3 has 15 residues. Germline loops: CDR1 SGHTA, CDR2 FQGNSA. CDR3: CASSPGDRENYEQYF. The CDR3 nucleotides read TGTGCCAGCAGCCCCGGGGACAGGGAAAACTACGAGCAGTACTTC.

A remark on this clonotype: At one of its ends the junction is not consistent with the germline gene, which may arise from a read error. V and J are TRBV6-2 or TRBV6-3 and TRBJ2-5, with D unresolved. The germline V gene encodes CDR1 MNHEY and CDR2 SVGEGT. CDR3 size: 13 residues. The CDR3 nucleotides read TGTGCCGCCACCAGAACGTACCAAGAGATCCAGTACTTC. It yields the protein CAATRTYQEIQYF.

A few counts support this clonotype. The chain couples TRBV6-2 or TRBV6-3 to TRBJ1-1; no clear D. V lost 5 bases, J lost 4 bases, and 14 bases lay in between. The CDR3 is 14 residues long. The germline V gene encodes CDR1 MNHEY and CDR2 SVGEGT. In DNA form, the CDR3 reads TGTGCCAGCAGTACATCGCGGGGTGGCACTGAAGCTTTCTTT. Translating gives CASSTSRGGTEAFF.

The sample holds a few counts of this clonotype. V gene TRBV6-2 or TRBV6-3 combines with J gene TRBJ2-2; 7 bases align to TRBD1. The V gene end was trimmed by 0 bases and the J gene end by 5 bases; junction bases not matched to a gene: 18. CDR1 is MNHEY, CDR2 SVGEGT, per germline. This CDR3 is built from 20 residues. The CDR3 sequence is CASSYSGMGGGQVGTGELFF. The CDR3 DNA is TGTGCCAGCAGTTACTCGGGGATGGGCGGAGGACAGGTTGGGACCGGGGAGCTGTTTTTT.

This clonotype was seen many times. The V gene is TRBV7-2, the J gene TRBJ2-4; D is uncertain. The V and J ends lost 4 bases and 5 bases respectively, with 6 bases between them. The germline V gene encodes CDR1 SGHTA and CDR2 FQGNSA. The CDR3 runs to 12 residues. CDR3: CASSWSENIQYF. For the CDR3, the DNA is TGTGCCAGCAGCTGGTCGGAAAACATTCAGTACTTC.